A single sample is the source of the 4 T cell receptor beta chains below, sequenced in a study of blood T cell repertoires in COVID-19. Method: immunoSEQ multiplex PCR; TCRdb's copy keeps in-frame clones and lacks some. The sample carries 270,000 or so clones, 85% to 90% recorded once. Material for sequencing was PBMCs or T cells enriched from blood (not recorded which). The receptors here all came from a woman in her thirties with acute COVID-19.

This chain links TRBV4-1 with TRBJ2-1, with D hard to call. Trimming removed 4 bases from V and 10 bases from J, with 14 bases in between. In germline, CDR1 is MGHRA, CDR2 YSYEKL. The length of the CDR3 is 13 residues. CDR3 in amino acids: CASSRGPLEEQFF. Written as DNA, the CDR3 is TGCGCCAGCAGCCGCGGTCCCTTGGAGGAGCAGTTCTTC.

V usage is TRBV5-1 and J usage is TRBJ2-3; 8 nucleotides agree with TRBD2. The CDR3 consists of 14 residues. Germline trimming cut 4 bases from V and 6 bases from J; bases unmatched to any gene: 7. The V gene's germline CDR1 is SGHRS and CDR2 YFSETQ. The CDR3 DNA follows: TGCGCCAGCAGCGATTCGGGCGGGGGGGATACGCAGTATTTT. It translates to CASSDSGGGDTQYF. Together with reference TRBV5-1 and TRBJ2-3, the CDR3 gives the full variable domain: KAGVTQTPRYLIKTRGQQVTLSCSPISGHRSVSWYQQTPGQGLQFLFEYFSETQRNKGNFPGRFSGRQFSNSRSEMNVSTLELGDSALYLCASSDSGGGDTQYFGPGTRLTVL.

CDR3 nucleotides: TGCGCCAGCAGCGTAGAAATCAATGAGCAGTTCTTC. Amino acid sequence: CASSVEINEQFF. The chain recombines TRBV5-1 with TRBJ2-1; D not certain. V was shortened by 4 bases and J by 6 bases, with 8 bases between the two germline ends. Per germline, CDR1 SGHRS and CDR2 YFSETQ. This CDR3 has 12 amino acids.

The V call is TRBV24-1, the J call TRBJ1-4; TRBD1 might be the D (5 bases). The CDR3 runs 12 residues. The germline V and J ends were trimmed by 9 bases and 7 bases, with 11 bases remaining between them. Germline V gene lookup returns CDR1 KGHDR and CDR2 SFDVKD. CDR3 protein: CATCRGAEKLFF. The CDR3 DNA follows: TGTGCCACCTGTAGGGGTGCTGAAAAACTGTTTTTT.